This T cell receptor (beta chain) appears in the sequencing data of a study of blood T cell repertoires in COVID-19 (TCRdb year 2020). About the full investigation: The collaborator samples originated in the United States, Italy and Spain and spanned the acute and convalescent phases of COVID-19. The prospective study material was composed of cDNA or gDNA derived from T cells, B-cell-depleted T cells, or PBMCs. Subjects who had been exposed to COVID-19, were actively infected with it, or had recovered from it provided the deeply sampled blood TCRbeta repertoires that made up the dataset. The repertoires were made available in a free public database intended to serve as a resource for research on the immune response to SARS-CoV-2. The samples were drawn from two sources: the first 160 participants of the ongoing ImmuneRACE study, and over 950 subjects contributed by 6 global collaborators. Sample metadata almost always included a de-identified subject ID, COVID-19 status, age in years and sex. Where available, HLA class I and class II types were obtained from metadata supplied by the sample provider rather than from assay-based typing. The paper as a whole reports these results and caveats: How much clinical and demographic metadata was included differed by source and by participant, and the metadata was provided uncurated.

The immunoSEQ Assay, a bias-controlled multiplex PCR, was used to amplify TCRbeta CDR3 regions from genomic DNA. The authors' analysis ran thus. The number of nucleated cells in each sample was estimated by amplification of reference gene primers within the assay. Sequence reads were collapsed and filtered to measure the absolute abundance of every unique TCRbeta CDR3 rearrangement. For each sample, productive Simpson clonality was calculated by taking the square root of Simpson's diversity index across productive rearrangements. TCRdb stores this immuneACCESS table with in-frame sequences only. Part of the clones is absent; in the studies checked, under half of the shortfall reflects unresolved V genes, and no reason is known for the rest. V and J calls and clone size follow that table, whereas D and trimming were derived from the DNA. The sample records 25,000 to 30,000 clones, around 81% of which are singletons. The ten largest clones add up to around two thirds of the sample.

Each collaborating institution followed its own protocols to collect whole blood in K2EDTA tubes. Collaborator samples were shipped for TCRbeta analysis as frozen whole blood, isolated PBMCs, or DNA extracted from either sample type. Regarding this clone: Which antigen it targets is not known. Base qualities were left out, and no much larger clone turns up one base away.

The specimen sequenced was peripheral blood. The source of this sequence is a man aged 70 or older with acute or convalescent COVID-19.

The CDR3 corresponds to CASSQGLAGSTDTQYF. The bases read TGTGCCAGCAGCCAAGGACTAGCGGGGAGCACAGATACGCAGTATTTT. Recombination joined TRBV5-4 with TRBJ2-3, and 12 junction bases match TRBD2. The germline V end is reduced by 4 bases and the J end by 0 bases; junction bases left unmatched: 3. Including cysteine and phenylalanine, the CDR3 has 16 amino acids. CDR3 DNA only is kept here, 48 bases in frame from base 1. CDR1 and CDR2, looked up from the germline V gene (reference sequence), are SGHNT and YYREEE.